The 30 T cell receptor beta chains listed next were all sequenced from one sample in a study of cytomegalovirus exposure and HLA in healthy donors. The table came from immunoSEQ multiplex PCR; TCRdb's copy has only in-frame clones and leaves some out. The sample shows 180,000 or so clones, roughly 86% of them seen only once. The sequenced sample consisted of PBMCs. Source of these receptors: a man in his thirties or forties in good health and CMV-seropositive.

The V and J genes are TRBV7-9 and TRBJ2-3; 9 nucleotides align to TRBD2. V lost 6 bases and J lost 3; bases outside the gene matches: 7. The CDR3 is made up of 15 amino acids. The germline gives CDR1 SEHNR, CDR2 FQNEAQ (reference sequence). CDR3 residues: CASRQTSGGTDTQYF. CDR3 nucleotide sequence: TGTGCCAGCAGACAGACTAGCGGCGGTACAGATACGCAGTATTTT.

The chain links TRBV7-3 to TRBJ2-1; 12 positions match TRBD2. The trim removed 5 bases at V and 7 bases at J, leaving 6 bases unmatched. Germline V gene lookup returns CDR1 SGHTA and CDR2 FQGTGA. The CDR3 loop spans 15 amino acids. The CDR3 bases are TGTGCCAGCAGCAAGACTAGCGGGAGCGGGAATGAGCAGTTCTTC. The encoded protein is CASSKTSGSGNEQFF.

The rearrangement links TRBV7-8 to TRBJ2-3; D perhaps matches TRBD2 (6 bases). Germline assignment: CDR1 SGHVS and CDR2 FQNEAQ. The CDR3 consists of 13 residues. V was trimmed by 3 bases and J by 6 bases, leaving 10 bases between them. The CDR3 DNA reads TGTGCCAGCAGCTTCCCCGGGACTGATACGCAGTATTTT. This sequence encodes CASSFPGTDTQYF.

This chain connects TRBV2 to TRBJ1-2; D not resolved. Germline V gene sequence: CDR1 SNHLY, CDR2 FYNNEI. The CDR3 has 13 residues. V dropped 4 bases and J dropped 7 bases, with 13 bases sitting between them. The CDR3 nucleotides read TGTGCCAGCAGTGGCGACGGGGAGGGTGGCTACACCTTC. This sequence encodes CASSGDGEGGYTF.

This chain's CDR3 is CASSLAGRASDGELFF. The CDR3 region has the DNA TGTGCCAGCAGCTTGGCCGGCAGGGCATCGGACGGGGAGCTGTTTTTT. The chain links TRBV5-4 to TRBJ2-2, with D possibly matching TRBD1 (5 bases). The germline gives CDR1 SGHNT, CDR2 YYREEE (reference sequence). The CDR3 contains 16 residues. V lost 0 bases and J lost 7, with 16 bases in between. The complete variable domain, with remaining parts taken from reference TRBV5-4 and TRBJ2-2, reads ETGVTQSPTHLIKTRGQQVTLRCSSQSGHNTVSWYQQALGQGPQFIFQYYREEENGRGNFPPRFSGLQFPNYSSELNVNALELDDSALYLCASSLAGRASDGELFFGEGSRLTVL.

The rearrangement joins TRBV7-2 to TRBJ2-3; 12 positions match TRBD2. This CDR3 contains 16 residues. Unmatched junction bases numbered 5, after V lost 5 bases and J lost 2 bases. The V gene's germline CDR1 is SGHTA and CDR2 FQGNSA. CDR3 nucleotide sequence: TGTGCCAGCAGCCTCCGGACTAGCGGGACCACAGATACGCAGTATTTT. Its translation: CASSLRTSGTTDTQYF.

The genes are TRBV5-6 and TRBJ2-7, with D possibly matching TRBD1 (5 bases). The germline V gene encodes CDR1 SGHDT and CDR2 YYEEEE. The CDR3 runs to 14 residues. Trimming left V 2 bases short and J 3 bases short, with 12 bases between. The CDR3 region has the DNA TGTGCCAGCAGCTTATTAGGGGCCGGCTACGAGCAGTACTTC. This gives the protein CASSLLGAGYEQYF. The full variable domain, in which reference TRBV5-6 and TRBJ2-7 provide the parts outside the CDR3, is DAGVTQSPTHLIKTRGQQVTLRCSPKSGHDTVSWYQQALGQGPQFIFQYYEEEERQRGNFPDRFSGHQFPNYSSELNVNALLLGDSALYLCASSLLGAGYEQYFGPGTRLTVT.

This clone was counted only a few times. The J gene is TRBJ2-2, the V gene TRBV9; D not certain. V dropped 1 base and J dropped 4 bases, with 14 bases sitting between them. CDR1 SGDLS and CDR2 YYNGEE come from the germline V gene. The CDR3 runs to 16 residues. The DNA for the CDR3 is TGTGCCAGCAGCGTAAAACCCCACGGCGCCACCGGGGAGCTGTTTTTT. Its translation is CASSVKPHGATGELFF.

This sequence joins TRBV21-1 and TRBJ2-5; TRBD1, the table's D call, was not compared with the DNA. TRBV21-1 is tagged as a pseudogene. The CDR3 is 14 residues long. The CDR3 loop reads CASSKRTGGETQYF. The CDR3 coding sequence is TGTGCCAGCAGCAAAAGGACAGGGGGAGAGACCCAGTACTTC.

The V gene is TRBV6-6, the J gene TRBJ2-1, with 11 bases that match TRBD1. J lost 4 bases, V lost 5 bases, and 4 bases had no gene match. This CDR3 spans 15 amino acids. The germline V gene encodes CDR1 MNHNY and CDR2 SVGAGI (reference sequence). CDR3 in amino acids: CASSDRDRGYNEQFF. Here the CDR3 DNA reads TGTGCCAGCAGTGACCGGGACAGGGGGTACAATGAGCAGTTCTTC.

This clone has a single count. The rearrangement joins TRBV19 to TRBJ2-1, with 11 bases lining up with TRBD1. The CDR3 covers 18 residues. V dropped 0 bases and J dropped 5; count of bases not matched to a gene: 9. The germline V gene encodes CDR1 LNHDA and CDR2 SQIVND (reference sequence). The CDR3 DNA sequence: TGTGCCAGTAGTATAGATCCCCACCGGGACAGGGGGGACAATGAGCAGTTCTTC. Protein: CASSIDPHRDRGDNEQFF.

The CDR3 DNA is TGTGCCAGCAGCTTAGCCGGACAGGACATTCAGTACTTC. Translating gives CASSLAGQDIQYF. The genes are TRBV13 and TRBJ2-4; 7 bases map to TRBD1. The CDR3 covers 13 residues. Germline V gene data show CDR1 as PRHDT and CDR2 as FYEKMQ (reference sequence). The J segment lost 8 bases and the V segment lost 1 base, leaving 2 bases of the junction unmatched.

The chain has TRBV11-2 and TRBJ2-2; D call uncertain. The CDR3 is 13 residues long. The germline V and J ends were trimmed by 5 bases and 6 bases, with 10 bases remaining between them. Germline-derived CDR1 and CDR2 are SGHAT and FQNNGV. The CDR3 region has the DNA TGTGCCAGCAGCCTTAACAGCGCCGGGGAGCTGTTTTTT. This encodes CASSLNSAGELFF.

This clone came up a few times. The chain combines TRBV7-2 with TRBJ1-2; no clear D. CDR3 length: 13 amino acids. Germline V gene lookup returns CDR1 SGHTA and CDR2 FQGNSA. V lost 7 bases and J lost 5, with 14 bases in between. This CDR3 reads CASTPLGLYGYTF. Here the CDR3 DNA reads TGTGCCAGCACCCCGTTAGGGCTTTATGGCTACACCTTC.

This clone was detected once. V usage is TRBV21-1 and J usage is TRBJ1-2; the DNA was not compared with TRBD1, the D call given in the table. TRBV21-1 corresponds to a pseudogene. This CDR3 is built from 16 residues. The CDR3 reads CASSKPQGPKNYGYTF. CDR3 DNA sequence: TGTGCCAGCAGCAAACCCCAGGGTCCAAAGAACTATGGCTACACCTTC.

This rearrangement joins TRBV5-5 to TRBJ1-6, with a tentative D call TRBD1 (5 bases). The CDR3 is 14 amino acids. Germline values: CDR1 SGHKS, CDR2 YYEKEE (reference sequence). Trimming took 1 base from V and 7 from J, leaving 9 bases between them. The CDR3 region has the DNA TGTGCCAGCAGCTTGTGGGGGGGAAATTCACCCCTCCACTTT. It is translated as CASSLWGGNSPLHF.

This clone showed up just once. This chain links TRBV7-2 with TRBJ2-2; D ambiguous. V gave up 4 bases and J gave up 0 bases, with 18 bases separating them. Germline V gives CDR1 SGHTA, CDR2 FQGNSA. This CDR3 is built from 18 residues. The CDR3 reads CASSSLAGWAANTGELFF. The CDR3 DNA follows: TGTGCCAGCAGCTCCCTCGCAGGTTGGGCGGCGAACACCGGGGAGCTGTTTTTT.

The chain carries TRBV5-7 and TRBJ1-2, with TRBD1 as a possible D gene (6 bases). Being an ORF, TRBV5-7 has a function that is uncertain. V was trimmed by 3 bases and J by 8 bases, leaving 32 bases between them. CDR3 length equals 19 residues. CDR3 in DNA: TGTGCCAGCAGCTGGGGCGGAACTCTCGGACAGATCCTTCTATGGGGCTACACCTTC. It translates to CASSWGGTLGQILLWGYTF.

The CDR3: CASSEQPGQLNTEAFF. The DNA of the CDR3 is TGTGCCAGCAGCGAACAACCGGGACAACTGAACACTGAAGCTTTCTTT. The genes are TRBV7-9 and TRBJ1-1, with D possibly matching TRBD1 (6 bases). V was trimmed by 5 bases and J by 0 bases, leaving 16 bases between them. Germline V gene lookup returns CDR1 SEHNR and CDR2 FQNEAQ (reference sequence). This CDR3 contains 16 residues.

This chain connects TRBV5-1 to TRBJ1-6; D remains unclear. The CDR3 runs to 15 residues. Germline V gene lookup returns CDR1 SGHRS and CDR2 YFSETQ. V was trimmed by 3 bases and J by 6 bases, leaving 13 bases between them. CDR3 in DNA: TGCGCCAGCAGCTCTTCCTCGGGAATTAATTCACCCCTCCACTTT. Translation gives CASSSSSGINSPLHF.

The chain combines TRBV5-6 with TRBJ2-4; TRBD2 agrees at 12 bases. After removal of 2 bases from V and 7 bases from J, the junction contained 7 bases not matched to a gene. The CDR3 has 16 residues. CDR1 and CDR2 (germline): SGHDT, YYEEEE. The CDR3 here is CASSFRTSGTRNIQYF. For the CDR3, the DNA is TGTGCCAGCAGCTTTAGGACTAGCGGGACGAGGAACATTCAGTACTTC.

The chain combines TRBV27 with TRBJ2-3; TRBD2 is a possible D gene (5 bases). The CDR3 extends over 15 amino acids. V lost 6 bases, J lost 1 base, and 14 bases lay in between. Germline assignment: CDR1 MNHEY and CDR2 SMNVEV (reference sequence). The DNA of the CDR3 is TGTGCCAGCAGCCCCGGGATTGTGGGCACAGATACGCAGTATTTT. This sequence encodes CASSPGIVGTDTQYF.

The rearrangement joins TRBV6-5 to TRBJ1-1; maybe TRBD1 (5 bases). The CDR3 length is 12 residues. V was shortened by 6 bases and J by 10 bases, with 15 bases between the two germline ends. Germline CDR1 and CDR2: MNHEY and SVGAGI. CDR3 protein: CASSRDPGRAFF. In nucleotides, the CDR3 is TGTGCCAGCAGCCGTGATCCAGGGAGAGCTTTCTTT.

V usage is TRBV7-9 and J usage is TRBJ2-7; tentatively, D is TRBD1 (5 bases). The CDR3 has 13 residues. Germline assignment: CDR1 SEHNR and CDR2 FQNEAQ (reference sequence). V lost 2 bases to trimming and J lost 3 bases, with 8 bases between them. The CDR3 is CASSLIGDYEQYF. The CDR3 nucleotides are TGTGCCAGCAGCTTAATAGGGGACTACGAGCAGTACTTC.

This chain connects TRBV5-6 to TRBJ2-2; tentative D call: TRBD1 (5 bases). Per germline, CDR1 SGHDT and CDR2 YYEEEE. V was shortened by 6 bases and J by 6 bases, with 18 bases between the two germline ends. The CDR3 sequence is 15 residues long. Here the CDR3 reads CASTMSRVVAGELFF. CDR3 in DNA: TGTGCCAGCACCATGTCCAGGGTGGTGGCCGGGGAGCTGTTTTTT.

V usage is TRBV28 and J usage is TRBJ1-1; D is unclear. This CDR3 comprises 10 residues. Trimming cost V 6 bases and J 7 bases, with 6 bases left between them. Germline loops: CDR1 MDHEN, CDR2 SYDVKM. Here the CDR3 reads CASRDFEAFF. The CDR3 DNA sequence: TGTGCCAGCAGAGATTTTGAAGCTTTCTTT.

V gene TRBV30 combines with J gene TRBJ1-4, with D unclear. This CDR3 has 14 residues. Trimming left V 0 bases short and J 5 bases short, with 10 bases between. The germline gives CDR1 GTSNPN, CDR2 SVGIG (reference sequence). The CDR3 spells CAWSVWGKNEKLFF. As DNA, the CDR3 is TGTGCCTGGAGTGTGTGGGGAAAAAATGAAAAACTGTTTTTT.

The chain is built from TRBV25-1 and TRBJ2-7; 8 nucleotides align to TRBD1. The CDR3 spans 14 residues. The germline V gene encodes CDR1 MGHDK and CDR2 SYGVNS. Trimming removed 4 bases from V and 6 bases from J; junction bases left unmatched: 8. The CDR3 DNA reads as TGTGCCAGCAGTGGGGGAGGCAGGGGGCGCGAGCAGTACTTC. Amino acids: CASSGGGRGREQYF.

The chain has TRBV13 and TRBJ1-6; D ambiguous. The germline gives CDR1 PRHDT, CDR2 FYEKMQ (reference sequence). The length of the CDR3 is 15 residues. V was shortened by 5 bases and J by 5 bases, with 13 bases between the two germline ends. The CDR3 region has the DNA TGTGCCAGCAGCCTGGGGATCAGAAATAATTCACCCCTCCACTTT. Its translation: CASSLGIRNNSPLHF.

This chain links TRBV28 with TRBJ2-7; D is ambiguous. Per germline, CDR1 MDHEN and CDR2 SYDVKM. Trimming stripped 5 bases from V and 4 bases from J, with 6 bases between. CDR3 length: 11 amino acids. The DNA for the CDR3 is TGTGCCAGCAGTGAACGGTACGAGCAGTACTTC. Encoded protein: CASSERYEQYF.